The present entry profiles one T cell receptor beta chain with its context. The antigen remains undetermined. The junction departs from germline at one end; a sequencing error may be responsible. The data are from a study of blood T cells in healthy people across ages. Study results and caveats: It was held that diversity estimates obtained from one million T cells represented underestimates. Higher diversity, along with more naive CD4+ cells, distinguished long-lived donors from aged donors.

A sample-barcoded 5' primer and a J-beta primer mix were used in a second PCR of about 7 to 11 cycles. TCRdb called the 5' RACE reads again in MiXCR, with one record for every CDR3 protein. This table has about 670,000 distinct CDR3 sequences, roughly half appearing once. Investigators took ten milliliters of peripheral blood from every donor. Isolated per sample were at least 6 million PBMCs. The CDR3 extends over 19 amino acids. CDR1 is SGHRS, CDR2 YFSETQ, per germline. Sequenced: blood. The clonotype was recovered from a woman aged 80 or over in good health. J is TRBJ2-6 and V is TRBV5-1; D perhaps matches TRBD2 (6 bases). The CDR3 bases are TGCGCCGGCAGCTTGGGTTACCTGGGGGACTCTGCTGGGGCCAACGTCCTGACTTTC. It is translated as CAGSLGYLGDSAGANVLTF.